Shown below are 8 T cell receptor beta chains from a single sample sequenced in a study of cytomegalovirus exposure and HLA in healthy donors. PCR employed 60 Vbeta and 13 Jbeta primers. Sequenced by immunoSEQ multiplex PCR; TCRdb stores in-frame clones only, minus some. The sample includes some 150,000 clones. Sequencing was carried out using PBMCs. Receptor source: a woman between 18 and 29 years old in good health and CMV-seronegative.

The rearrangement links TRBV6-1 to TRBJ2-1; 12 positions match TRBD2. Germline CDR1 MNHNS, CDR2 SASEGT. The V and J ends lost 3 bases and 7 bases, in that order; junction bases with no gene match: 13. The CDR3 is 18 residues long. The chain's CDR3 is CASSDSRVRLAGGNEQFF. In DNA, the CDR3 is TGTGCCAGCAGTGATAGCAGGGTTCGGCTAGCGGGAGGGAATGAGCAGTTCTTC.

The chain uses TRBV27 and TRBJ1-1; no clear D gene. The CDR3 totals 17 residues. Germline CDR1 and CDR2: MNHEY and SMNVEV (reference sequence). V was cut by 0 bases and J by 1 base, with 15 bases left in between. As DNA, the CDR3 is TGTGCCAGCAGTTTATCGTACAGAATAGGAAGGAACACTGAAGCTTTCTTT. It yields the protein CASSLSYRIGRNTEAFF.

The CDR3 here is CASSTTAQRATNEKLFF. Written as DNA, the CDR3 is TGTGCTAGTTCAACGACAGCCCAAAGGGCAACTAATGAAAAACTGTTTTTT. J is TRBJ1-4 and V is TRBV12-5; possibly TRBD1 for D (5 bases). V lost 8 bases and J lost 0, with 19 bases in between. CDR1 LGHNT and CDR2 FRNRAP come from the germline V gene. The CDR3 extends over 17 amino acids.

The V call is TRBV28, the J call TRBJ1-2; the D is unclear. The germline V gene has CDR1 MDHEN and CDR2 SYDVKM. This CDR3 region has 12 residues. Trimming took off 5 bases at V and 3 bases at J, with 7 bases between the two ends. CDR3 in DNA: TGTGCCAGCAGTCCCCAGTACTATGGCTACACCTTC. Its protein is CASSPQYYGYTF.

V and J are TRBV28 and TRBJ2-7; a possible D gene is TRBD1 (6 bases). Trimming removed 4 bases from V and 3 bases from J, with 22 bases in between. Germline values: CDR1 MDHEN, CDR2 SYDVKM. This CDR3 is built from 17 residues. CDR3 coding DNA: TGTGCCAGCAGTTCCCAAGGGGGAACTGAGACGTTCTACGAGCAGTACGTC. This gives the protein CASSSQGGTETFYEQYV.

This chain links TRBV6-1 with TRBJ2-2, with 7 positions matching TRBD2. The CDR3 is 15 amino acids. The germline gives CDR1 MNHNS, CDR2 SASEGT. The junction had 6 bases not matched to a gene; V was cut back by 5 bases and J by 3 bases. Here the CDR3 DNA reads TGTGCCAGCAGTCAAGGCACTAGCGACACCGGGGAGCTGTTTTTT. Translating gives CASSQGTSDTGELFF.

The chain carries TRBV7-9 and TRBJ2-1; 7 bases match TRBD2. V was pared by 7 bases and J by 3 bases, with 3 bases of the junction left unmatched. CDR3 length equals 13 residues. CDR1 SEHNR and CDR2 FQNEAQ come from the germline V gene (reference sequence). CDR3 sequence (DNA): TGTGCCAGCACGGGAGGAAGCTACAATGAGCAGTTCTTC. Residues: CASTGGSYNEQFF.

The chain employs TRBV29-1 and TRBJ1-2; perhaps TRBD1 as D (5 bases). Germline V gives CDR1 SQVTM, CDR2 ANQGSEA. The CDR3 totals 17 residues. Trimming pared 5 bases from V and 4 bases from J, leaving 26 bases between. The CDR3 DNA reads TGCAGCGTTACAAGGGGAGGTGGGGGGAGGCAGCGCTATGGCTACACCTTC. Translating it yields CSVTRGGGGRQRYGYTF.